This T cell receptor (beta chain) was identified during a study of vaccination and CD4 T cells after COVID-19. Study details: Post-COVID draws followed diagnosis by a median around 95 days (range 35 to 161). Sampling that followed vaccination took place a median approximately 76 days after dose two, within a range of 14 to 241.

There are a few counts of this clonotype. Antigen unknown. Study results and caveats: Only relatively few convalescent patients were studied, and early post-infection timepoints were not analyzed.

Treatment: roughly nine-day PBMC culture with coronavirus spike peptide pools or control peptides (ViraFEST assay). This CDR3 is built from 13 residues. With V trimmed by 6 bases and J by 6 bases, 5 bases remained unmatched. CDR1 and CDR2 from the germline V gene are MNHEY and SMNVEV (reference sequence). Sequencing of the DNA from cultured CD4+ T cells was carried out with the Oncomine TCR Beta short-read assay. TCRdb ran MiXCR on the PCR reads and lists one entry per CDR3 protein. The table shows some 15,000 distinct CDR3 sequences, with about 50% occurring only once. J is TRBJ1-5 and V is TRBV27; 7 positions match TRBD1. Sequenced input: CD4+ T cells from blood, cultured in vitro. The TCR comes from a human donor who had recovered from COVID-19. Written as DNA, the CDR3 is TGTGCCAGCAGGAGGGGGCAAGCTCAGCCCCAGCATTTT. Protein: CASRRGQAQPQHF.